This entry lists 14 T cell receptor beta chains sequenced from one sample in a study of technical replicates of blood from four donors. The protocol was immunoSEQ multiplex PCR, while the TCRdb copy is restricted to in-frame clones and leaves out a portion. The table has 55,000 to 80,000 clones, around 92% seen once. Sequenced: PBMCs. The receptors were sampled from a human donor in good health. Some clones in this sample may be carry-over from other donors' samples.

The CDR3, as DNA: TGTGCCAGCATCCAGCGAAGTAGAGTCACTGAAGCTTTCTTT. Translating gives CASIQRSRVTEAFF. V is TRBV11-2 and J is TRBJ1-1; unclear D gene. Per the germline V gene, CDR1 is SGHAT and CDR2 is FQNNGV. The CDR3 has 14 residues. With 7 bases removed from V and 4 bases from J, the gap between germline ends came to 16 bases. Combining the CDR3 with reference TRBV11-2 and TRBJ1-1 gives the whole variable domain EAGVAQSPRYKIIEKRQSVAFWCNPISGHATLYWYQQILGQGPKLLIQFQNNGVVDDSQLPKDRFSAERLKGVDSTLKIQPAKLEDSAVYLCASIQRSRVTEAFFGQGTRLTVV.

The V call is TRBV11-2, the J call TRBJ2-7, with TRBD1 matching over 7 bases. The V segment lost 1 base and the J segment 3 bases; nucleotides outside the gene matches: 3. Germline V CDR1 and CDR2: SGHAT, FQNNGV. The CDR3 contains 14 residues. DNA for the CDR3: TGTGCCAGCAGCTTAGGGGCAGGGGGCTACGAGCAGTACTTC. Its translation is CASSLGAGGYEQYF.

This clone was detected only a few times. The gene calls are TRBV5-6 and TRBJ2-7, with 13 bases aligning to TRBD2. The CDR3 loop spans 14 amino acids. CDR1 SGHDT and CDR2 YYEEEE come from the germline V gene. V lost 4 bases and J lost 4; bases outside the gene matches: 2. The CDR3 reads CASSQTSGRYEQYF. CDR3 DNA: TGTGCCAGCAGCCAGACTAGCGGGAGGTACGAGCAGTACTTC.

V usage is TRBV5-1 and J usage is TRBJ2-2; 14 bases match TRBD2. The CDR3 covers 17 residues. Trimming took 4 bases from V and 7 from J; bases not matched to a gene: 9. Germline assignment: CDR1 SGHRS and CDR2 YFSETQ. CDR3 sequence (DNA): TGCGCCAGCAGCCCACGACTAGCGGGAGGGGCTAACGGGGAGCTGTTTTTT. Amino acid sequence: CASSPRLAGGANGELFF.

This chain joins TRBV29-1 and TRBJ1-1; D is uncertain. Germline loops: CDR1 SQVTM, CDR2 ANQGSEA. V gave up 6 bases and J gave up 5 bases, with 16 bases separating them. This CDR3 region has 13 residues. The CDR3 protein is CSVGSRRETEAFF. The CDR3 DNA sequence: TGCAGCGTGGGATCTAGGCGGGAAACTGAAGCTTTCTTT.

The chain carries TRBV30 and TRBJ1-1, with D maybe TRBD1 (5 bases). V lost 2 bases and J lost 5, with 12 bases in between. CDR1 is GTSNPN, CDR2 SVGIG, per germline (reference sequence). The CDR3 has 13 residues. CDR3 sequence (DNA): TGTGCCTGGAGTCCTGGGTCAGGGACTGAAGCTTTCTTT. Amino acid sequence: CAWSPGSGTEAFF.

The CDR3 region is CSASNYREQFF. In DNA form, the CDR3 reads TGCAGTGCTAGTAACTACCGGGAGCAGTTCTTC. The chain couples TRBV20-1 to TRBJ2-1; D gene unclear. The CDR3 length is 11 residues. The ends were cut back, 3 bases at V and 10 bases at J, with 10 bases in the middle. The germline gives CDR1 DFQATT, CDR2 SNEGSKA (reference sequence).

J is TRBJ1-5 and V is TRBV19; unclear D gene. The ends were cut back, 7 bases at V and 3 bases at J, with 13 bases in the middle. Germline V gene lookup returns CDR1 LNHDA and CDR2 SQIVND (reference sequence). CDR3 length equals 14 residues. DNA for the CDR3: TGTGCCAGTAATCCCCCGGGGATCAATCAGCCCCAGCATTTT. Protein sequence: CASNPPGINQPQHF.

CDR3 DNA sequence: TGTGCCAGCAGTTACGGTGCCGGTTTCTCCTACGAGCAGTACTTC. Its translation is CASSYGAGFSYEQYF. This rearrangement joins TRBV6-5 to TRBJ2-7; D is undetermined. V was clipped by 2 bases and J by 0 bases, with 11 bases between them. The CDR3 consists of 15 residues. The germline V gene has CDR1 MNHEY and CDR2 SVGAGI.

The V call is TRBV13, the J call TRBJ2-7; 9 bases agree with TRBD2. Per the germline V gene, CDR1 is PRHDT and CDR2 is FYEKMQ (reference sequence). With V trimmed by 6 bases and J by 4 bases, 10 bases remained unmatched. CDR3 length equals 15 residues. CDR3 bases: TGTGCCAGCAGGAAGATAGCGGGAGAGGGGTACGAGCAGTACTTC. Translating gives CASRKIAGEGYEQYF.

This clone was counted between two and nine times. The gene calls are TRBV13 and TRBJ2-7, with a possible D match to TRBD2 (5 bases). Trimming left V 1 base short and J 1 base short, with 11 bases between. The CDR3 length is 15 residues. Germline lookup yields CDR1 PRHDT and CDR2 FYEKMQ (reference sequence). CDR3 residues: CASSLEGGGSYEQYF. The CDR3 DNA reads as TGTGCCAGCAGCTTAGAAGGAGGAGGTTCCTACGAGCAGTACTTC.

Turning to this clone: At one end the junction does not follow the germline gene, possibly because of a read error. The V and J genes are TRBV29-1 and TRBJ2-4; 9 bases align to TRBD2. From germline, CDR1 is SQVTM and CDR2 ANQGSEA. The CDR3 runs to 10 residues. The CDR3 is CSGQAASGVF. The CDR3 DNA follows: TGCAGCGGTCAGGCGGCTAGCGGGGTTTTC. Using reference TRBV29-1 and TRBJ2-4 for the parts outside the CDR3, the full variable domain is SAVISQKPSRDICQRGTSLTIQCQVDSQVTMMFWYRQQPGQSLTLIATANQGSEATYESGFVIDKFPISRPNLTFSTLTVSNMSPEDSSIYLCSGQAASGVFGAGTRLSVL.

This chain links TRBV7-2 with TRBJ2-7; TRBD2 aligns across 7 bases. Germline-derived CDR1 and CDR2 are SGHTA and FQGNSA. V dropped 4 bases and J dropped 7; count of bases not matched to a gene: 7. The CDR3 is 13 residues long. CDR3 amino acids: CASSWSGLGEQYF. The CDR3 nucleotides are TGTGCCAGCAGCTGGTCCGGACTAGGAGAGCAGTACTTC. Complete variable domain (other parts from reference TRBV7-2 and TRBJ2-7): GAGVSQSPSNKVTEKGKDVELRCDPISGHTALYWYRQSLGQGLEFLIYFQGNSAPDKSGLPSDRFSAERTGGSVSTLTIQRTQQEDSAVYLCASSWSGLGEQYFGPGTRLTVT.

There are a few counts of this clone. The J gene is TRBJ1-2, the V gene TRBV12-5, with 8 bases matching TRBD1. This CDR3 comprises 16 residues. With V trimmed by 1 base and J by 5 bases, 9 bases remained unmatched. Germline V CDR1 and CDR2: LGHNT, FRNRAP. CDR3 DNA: TGTGCTAGTGGTTTGGGAAGGACAGGGAGAGGTTATGGCTACACCTTC. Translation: CASGLGRTGRGYGYTF.